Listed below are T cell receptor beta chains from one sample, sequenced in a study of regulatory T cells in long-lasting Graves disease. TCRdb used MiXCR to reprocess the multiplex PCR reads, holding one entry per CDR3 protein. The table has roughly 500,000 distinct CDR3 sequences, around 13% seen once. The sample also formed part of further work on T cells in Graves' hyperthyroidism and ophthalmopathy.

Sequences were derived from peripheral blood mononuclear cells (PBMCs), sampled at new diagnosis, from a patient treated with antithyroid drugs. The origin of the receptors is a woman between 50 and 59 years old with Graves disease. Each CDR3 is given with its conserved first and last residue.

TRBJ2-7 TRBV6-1 CASSDMRSVFRRSSYEQYF
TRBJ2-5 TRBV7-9 CASSPIGTGVQTQYF
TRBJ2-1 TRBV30 CAWSGYNEQFF
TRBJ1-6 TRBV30 CAWSAGTGVNSPLHF
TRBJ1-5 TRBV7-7 CASSGTTKLQGAQHF
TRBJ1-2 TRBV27 CASSLPQGADTYGYTF
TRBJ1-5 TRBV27 CASSFKGLFSNQPQHF
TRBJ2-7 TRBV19 CASSLRLAGVRAEEQYF
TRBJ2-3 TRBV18 CASSPQRSTDTQYF
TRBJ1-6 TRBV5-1 CASSFRGDNSPLHF
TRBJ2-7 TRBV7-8 CASRQTRASYEQYF
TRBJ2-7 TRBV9 CASSPSGGAGHEQYF
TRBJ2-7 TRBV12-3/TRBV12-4 CASRPATNSYEQYF
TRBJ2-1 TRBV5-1 CASSLRGYNEQFF
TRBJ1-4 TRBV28 CALSGTGVDEKLFF
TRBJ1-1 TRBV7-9 CASSARGLNTEAFF
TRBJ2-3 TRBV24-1 CATSDLQSTDTQYF
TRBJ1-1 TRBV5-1 CASSFEGSTEAFF
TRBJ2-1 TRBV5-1 CASSWEGASSYNEQFF
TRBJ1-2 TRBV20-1 CSARGTEVANYGYTF
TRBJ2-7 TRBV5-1 CASSFGMSGVSYEQYF
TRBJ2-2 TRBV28 CASSPTDRPAGELFF
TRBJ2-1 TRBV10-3 CAISEGDRGSGDEQFF
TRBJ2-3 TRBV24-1 CATSDTYLAGGPEDTQYF
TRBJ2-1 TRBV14 CASSQERGASNNEQFF
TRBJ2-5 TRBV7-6 CASSSSGNSETQYF
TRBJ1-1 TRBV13 CASSPPTGGLNTEAFF
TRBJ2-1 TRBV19 CASTRRGRTYNEQFF
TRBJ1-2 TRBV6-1 CASQAPNYGYTF
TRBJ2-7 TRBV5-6 CASSYPGGEGYEQYF
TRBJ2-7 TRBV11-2 CASSYAPSGRADEQYF
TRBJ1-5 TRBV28 CASSQYEHRGWGPQHF
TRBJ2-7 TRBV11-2 CASSQGSGIYEQYF
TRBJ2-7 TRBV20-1 CSARGLSGGSSYEQYF
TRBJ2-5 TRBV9 CASSVGFSRETQYF
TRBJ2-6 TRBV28 CASRTETGANVLTF
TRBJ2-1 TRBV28 CASIGGGPYNEQFF
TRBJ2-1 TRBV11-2 CASSLVMGSQETQAF
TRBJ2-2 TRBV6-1 CASIKGYGYTGELFF
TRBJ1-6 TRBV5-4 CASSSKGGSYSPLHF